This is a list of T cell receptor beta chains from one sample in a study of blood T cells in healthy people across ages. MiXCR, applied by TCRdb to the 5' RACE reads, yields one record per CDR3 protein. Here the sample spans approximately 800,000 distinct CDR3 sequences, roughly 50% being singletons. The specimen was blood. The receptors originated from a man older than 75 in good health. Both conserved end residues are trimmed from each CDR3. Expanded clones are given a class, and other clones once, few, many or no size at all.

size	V	J	CDR3
few	TRBV4-1	TRBJ2-7	ASSRLAGEYEQY
few	TRBV7-9	TRBJ1-2	ASSGLRAAYGYT
NA	TRBV20-1	TRBJ2-3	SARLSPSGRARSTDTQY
few	TRBV20-1	TRBJ2-5	SARDWGIPGETQY
NA	TRBV6-1	TRBJ2-4	ASSDLGQGKNIQY
NA	TRBV11-3	TRBJ2-3	ASSLGEAGVGTDTQY
few	TRBV7-9	TRBJ2-7	ASSLFSPLADSYEQY
NA	TRBV12-3/TRBV12-4	TRBJ1-2	ASSFSVAPSYGYT
NA	TRBV3-1	TRBJ2-1	ASSPTSALVDEQF
NA	TRBV20-1	TRBJ1-6	SVRESTYNSPLH
once	TRBV5-1	TRBJ1-1	ASSFAGTVAF
NA	TRBV6-2/TRBV6-3	NA	ASSYTDAGVEQY
few	TRBV12-3/TRBV12-4	TRBJ1-2	ASSGQNYGYT
NA	TRBV6-5	TRBJ2-1	ASSYGQGAQF
few	TRBV29-1	TRBJ1-6	SVEVGRDRGLVYNSPLH
once	TRBV7-9	TRBJ1-4	AGEDILNEKLF
few	TRBV20-1	TRBJ2-1	SARGPSYNEQF
NA	TRBV29-1	TRBJ2-7	SVVRGDSSYEQY
NA	TRBV6-1	TRBJ2-7	ASSGPSRSSYEQY
few	TRBV7-9	TRBJ2-3	ASSAGLVSDTQY
NA	TRBV10-3	TRBJ2-3	AIRRTSGRERYAY
few	TRBV28	TRBJ2-2	ASSSGGRTRYAGELF
NA	TRBV10-3	NA	AAGTSGSVPLYEQY
NA	TRBV15	TRBJ2-1	ATSRDTDPYNEQF
NA	TRBV2	NA	ASSDQRTGKETQY
NA	TRBV3-1	TRBJ2-5	ASSLGQGFRETQY
NA	TRBV15	TRBJ1-2	ATAGAQNYGYT
few	TRBV12-3/TRBV12-4	TRBJ2-3	ASTREGGTTDTQY
NA	TRBV27	TRBJ1-5	ASSFLSNQPQH
NA	TRBV30	TRBJ1-2	AWSTGRGDYGYT
NA	TRBV27	TRBJ2-7	ASSLSKLVGSGHSEQY
NA	TRBV7-3	TRBJ2-3	ASSPRTGPTDTQY
NA	TRBV9	TRBJ2-5	ASSETSGSMTQY
few	TRBV11-2	TRBJ2-6	ASSCTGANVLT
NA	TRBV5-1	NA	ASSLGQGLEQY
NA	TRBV29-1	TRBJ1-4	SVAGVFNEKLF
NA	TRBV6-5	TRBJ1-1	ASSYRSMNIEAF
NA	TRBV6-6	TRBJ2-7	ASRSPYEQY
NA	TRBV2	TRBJ1-1	ASSEEGIKPEAF
NA	TRBV21-1	TRBJ2-3	ASSKEDSHRYAY
few	TRBV6-6	TRBJ1-2	ASNGAPNYGYT